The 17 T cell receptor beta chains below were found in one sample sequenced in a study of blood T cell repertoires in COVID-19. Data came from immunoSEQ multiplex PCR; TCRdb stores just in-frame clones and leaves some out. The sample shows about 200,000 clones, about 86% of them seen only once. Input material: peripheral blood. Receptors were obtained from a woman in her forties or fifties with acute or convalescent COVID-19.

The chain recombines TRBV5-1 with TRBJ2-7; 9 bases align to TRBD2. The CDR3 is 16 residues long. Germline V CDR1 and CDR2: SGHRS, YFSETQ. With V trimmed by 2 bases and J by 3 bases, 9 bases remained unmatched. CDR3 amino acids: CASSLGGSGRHYEQYF. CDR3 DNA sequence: TGCGCCAGCAGCTTAGGGGGTAGCGGGAGACACTACGAGCAGTACTTC. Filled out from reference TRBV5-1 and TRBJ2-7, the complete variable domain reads KAGVTQTPRYLIKTRGQQVTLSCSPISGHRSVSWYQQTPGQGLQFLFEYFSETQRNKGNFPGRFSGRQFSNSRSEMNVSTLELGDSALYLCASSLGGSGRHYEQYFGPGTRLTVT.

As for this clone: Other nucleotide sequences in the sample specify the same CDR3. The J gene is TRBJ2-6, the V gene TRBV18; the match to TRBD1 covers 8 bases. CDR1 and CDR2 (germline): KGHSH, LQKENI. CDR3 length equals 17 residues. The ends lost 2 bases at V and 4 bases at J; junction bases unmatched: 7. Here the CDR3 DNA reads TGTGCCAGCTCACCAGGACAGGGAACCCCCGGGGCCAACGTCCTGACTTTC. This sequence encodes CASSPGQGTPGANVLTF. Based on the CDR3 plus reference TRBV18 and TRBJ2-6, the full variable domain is NAGVMQNPRHLVRRRGQEARLRCSPMKGHSHVYWYRQLPEEGLKFMVYLQKENIIDESGMPKERFSAEFPKEGPSILRIQQVVRGDSAAYFCASSPGQGTPGANVLTFGAGSRLTVL.

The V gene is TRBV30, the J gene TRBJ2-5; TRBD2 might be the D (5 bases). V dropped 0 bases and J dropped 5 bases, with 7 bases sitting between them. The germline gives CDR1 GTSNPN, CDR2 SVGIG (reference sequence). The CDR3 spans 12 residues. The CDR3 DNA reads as TGTGCCTGGAGTGTGGGCGGGGAGACCCAGTACTTC. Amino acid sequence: CAWSVGGETQYF.

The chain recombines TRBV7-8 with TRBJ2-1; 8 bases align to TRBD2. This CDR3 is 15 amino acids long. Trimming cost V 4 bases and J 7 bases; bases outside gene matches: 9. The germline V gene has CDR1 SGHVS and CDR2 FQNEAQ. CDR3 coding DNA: TGTGCCAGCAGCTCCCGGGGGGGTTCGTGGAATGAGCAGTTCTTC. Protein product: CASSSRGGSWNEQFF.

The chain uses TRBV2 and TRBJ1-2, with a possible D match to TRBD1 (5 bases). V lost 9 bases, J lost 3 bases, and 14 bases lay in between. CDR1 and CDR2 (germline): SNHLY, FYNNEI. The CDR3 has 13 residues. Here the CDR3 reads CASLPIGDYGYTF. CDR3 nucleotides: TGTGCCAGTTTGCCGATAGGGGACTATGGCTACACCTTC.

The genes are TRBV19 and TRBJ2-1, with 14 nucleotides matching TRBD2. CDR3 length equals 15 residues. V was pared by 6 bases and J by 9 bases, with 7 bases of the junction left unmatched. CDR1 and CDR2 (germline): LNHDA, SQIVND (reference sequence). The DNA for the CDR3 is TGTGCCAGTAGCCAGACTAGCGGGGGGGCCCTTGAGCAGTTCTTC. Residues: CASSQTSGGALEQFF.

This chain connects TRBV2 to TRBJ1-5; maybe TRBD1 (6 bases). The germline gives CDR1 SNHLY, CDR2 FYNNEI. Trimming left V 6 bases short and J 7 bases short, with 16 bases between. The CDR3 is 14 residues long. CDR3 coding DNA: TGTGCCAGCAGCCAAACTCAGGGGAAGCAGCCCCAGCATTTT. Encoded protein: CASSQTQGKQPQHF.

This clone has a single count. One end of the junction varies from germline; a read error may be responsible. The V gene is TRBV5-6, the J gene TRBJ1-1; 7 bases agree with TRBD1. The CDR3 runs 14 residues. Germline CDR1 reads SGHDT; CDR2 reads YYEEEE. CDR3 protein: CASSFGRGNPEAFF. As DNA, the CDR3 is TGTGCCAGCAGCTTCGGCAGGGGGAACCCTGAAGCTTTCTTT.

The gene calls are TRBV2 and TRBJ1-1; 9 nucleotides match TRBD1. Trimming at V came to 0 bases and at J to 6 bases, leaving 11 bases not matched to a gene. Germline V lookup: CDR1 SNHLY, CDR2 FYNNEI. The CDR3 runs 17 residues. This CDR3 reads CASSEATWGQGRAEAFF. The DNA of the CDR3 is TGTGCCAGCAGTGAAGCAACCTGGGGACAGGGACGAGCTGAAGCTTTCTTT.

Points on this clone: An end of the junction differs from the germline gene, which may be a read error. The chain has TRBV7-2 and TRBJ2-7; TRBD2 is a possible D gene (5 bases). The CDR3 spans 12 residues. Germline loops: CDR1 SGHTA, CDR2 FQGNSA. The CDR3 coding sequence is TGTGCCAGCAGCAACACTACAGCGGTAATTAACTTC. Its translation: CASSNTTAVINF.

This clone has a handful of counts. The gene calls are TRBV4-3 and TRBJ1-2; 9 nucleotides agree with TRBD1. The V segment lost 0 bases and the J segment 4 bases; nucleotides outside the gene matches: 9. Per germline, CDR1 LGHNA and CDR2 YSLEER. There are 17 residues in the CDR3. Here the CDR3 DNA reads TGCGCCAGCAGCCAAGACGTCCCGGGACAGGGTGGCTATGGCTACACCTTC. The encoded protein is CASSQDVPGQGGYGYTF.

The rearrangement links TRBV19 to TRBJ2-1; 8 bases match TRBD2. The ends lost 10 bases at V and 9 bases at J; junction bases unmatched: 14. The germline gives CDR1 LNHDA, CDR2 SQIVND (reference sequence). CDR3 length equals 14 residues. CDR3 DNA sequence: TGTGCCACGAAAGGAACGGGAGGGCCTGGTGAGCAGTTCTTC. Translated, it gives CATKGTGGPGEQFF.

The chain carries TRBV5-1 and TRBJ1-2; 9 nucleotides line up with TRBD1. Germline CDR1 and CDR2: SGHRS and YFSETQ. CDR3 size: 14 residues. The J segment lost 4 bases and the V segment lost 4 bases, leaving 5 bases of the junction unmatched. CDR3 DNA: TGCGCCAGCAGCGCCGGACAGGGGATCTATGGCTACACCTTC. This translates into CASSAGQGIYGYTF.

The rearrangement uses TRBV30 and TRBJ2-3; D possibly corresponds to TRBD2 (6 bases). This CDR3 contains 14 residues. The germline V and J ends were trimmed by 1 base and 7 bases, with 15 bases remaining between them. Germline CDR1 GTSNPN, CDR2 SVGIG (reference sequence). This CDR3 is CAWSGSGPANTQYF. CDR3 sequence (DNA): TGTGCCTGGAGTGGGAGCGGGCCCGCCAATACGCAGTATTTT.

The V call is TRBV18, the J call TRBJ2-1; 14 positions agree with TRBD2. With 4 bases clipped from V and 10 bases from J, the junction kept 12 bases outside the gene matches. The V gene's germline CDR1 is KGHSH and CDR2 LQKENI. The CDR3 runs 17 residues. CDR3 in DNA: TGTGCCAGCTCACTTGGACTAGCGGGGGGACCGACGGGAGAGCAGTTCTTC. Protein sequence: CASSLGLAGGPTGEQFF.

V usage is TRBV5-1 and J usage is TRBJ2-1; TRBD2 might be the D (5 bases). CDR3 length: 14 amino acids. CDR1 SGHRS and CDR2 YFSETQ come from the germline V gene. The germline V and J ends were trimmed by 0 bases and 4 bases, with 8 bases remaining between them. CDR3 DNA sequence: TGCGCCAGCAGCTTGGGTAGCGTTTACAATGAGCAGTTCTTC. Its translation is CASSLGSVYNEQFF.

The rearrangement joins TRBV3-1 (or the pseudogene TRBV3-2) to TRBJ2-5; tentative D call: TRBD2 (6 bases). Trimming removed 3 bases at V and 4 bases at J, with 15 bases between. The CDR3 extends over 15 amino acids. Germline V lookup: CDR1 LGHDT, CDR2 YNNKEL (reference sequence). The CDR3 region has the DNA TGTGCCAGCAGCCATGTAGGAGGGCGGGGAGAGACCCAGTACTTC. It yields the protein CASSHVGGRGETQYF.